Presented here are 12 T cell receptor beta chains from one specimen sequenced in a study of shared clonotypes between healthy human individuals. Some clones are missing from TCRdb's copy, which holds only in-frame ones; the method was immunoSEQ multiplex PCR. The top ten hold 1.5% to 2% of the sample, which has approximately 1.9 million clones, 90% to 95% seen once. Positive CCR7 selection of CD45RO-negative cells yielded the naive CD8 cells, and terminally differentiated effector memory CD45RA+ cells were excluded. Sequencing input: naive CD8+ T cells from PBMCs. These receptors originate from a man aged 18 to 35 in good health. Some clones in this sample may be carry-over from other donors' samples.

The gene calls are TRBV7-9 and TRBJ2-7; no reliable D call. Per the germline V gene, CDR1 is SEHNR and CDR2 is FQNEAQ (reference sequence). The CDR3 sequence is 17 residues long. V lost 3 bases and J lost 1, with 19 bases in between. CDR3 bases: TGTGCCAGCAGCTTCCCGGTGGGCAGGCCGAGATCCTACGAGCAGTACTTC. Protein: CASSFPVGRPRSYEQYF.

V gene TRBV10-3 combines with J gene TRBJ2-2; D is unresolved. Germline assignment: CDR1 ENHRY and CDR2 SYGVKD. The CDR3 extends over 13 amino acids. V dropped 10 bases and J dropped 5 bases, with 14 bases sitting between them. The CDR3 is CASLNQLTGELFF. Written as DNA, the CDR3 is TGTGCCAGCCTTAATCAACTTACCGGGGAGCTGTTTTTT.

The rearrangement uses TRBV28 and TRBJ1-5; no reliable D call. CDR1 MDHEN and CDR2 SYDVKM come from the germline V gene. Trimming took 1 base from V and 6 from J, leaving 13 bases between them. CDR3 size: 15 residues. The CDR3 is CASSLYTDGRQPQHF. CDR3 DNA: TGTGCCAGCAGTTTATACACGGACGGTCGTCAGCCCCAGCATTTT.

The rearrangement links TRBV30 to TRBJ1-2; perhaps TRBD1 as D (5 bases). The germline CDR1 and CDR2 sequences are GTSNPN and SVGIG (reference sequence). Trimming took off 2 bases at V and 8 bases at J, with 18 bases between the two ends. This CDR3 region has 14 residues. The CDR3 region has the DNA TGTGCCTGGAGTATGTCCGGGGCTCTGGTGGGCTACACCTTC. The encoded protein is CAWSMSGALVGYTF.

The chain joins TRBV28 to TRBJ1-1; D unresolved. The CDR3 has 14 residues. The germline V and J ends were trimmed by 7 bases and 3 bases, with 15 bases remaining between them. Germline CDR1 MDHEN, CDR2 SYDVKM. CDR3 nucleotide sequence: TGTGCCAGCACCTTCGCCGGGGTCTACACTGAAGCTTTCTTT. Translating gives CASTFAGVYTEAFF.

The CDR3 bases are TGTGCCAGCAGTACTTCCCCCCGGGAGCTGTTTTTT. This sequence encodes CASSTSPRELFF. This chain connects TRBV2 to TRBJ2-2, with D uncertain. This CDR3 comprises 12 residues. V lost 5 bases, J lost 9 bases, and 10 bases lay in between. CDR1 and CDR2 (germline): SNHLY, FYNNEI. Full variable domain (remainder filled in from reference TRBV2 and TRBJ2-2): EPEVTQTPSHQVTQMGQEVILRCVPISNHLYFYWYRQILGQKVEFLVSFYNNEISEKSEIFDDQFSVERPDGSNFTLKIRSTKLEDSAMYFCASSTSPRELFFGEGSRLTVL.

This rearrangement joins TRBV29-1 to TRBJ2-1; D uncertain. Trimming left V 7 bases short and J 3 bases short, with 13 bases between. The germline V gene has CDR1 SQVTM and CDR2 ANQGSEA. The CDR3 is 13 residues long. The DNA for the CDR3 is TGCAGCGCCGGGTTGGCGGACTACAATGAGCAGTTCTTC. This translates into CSAGLADYNEQFF.

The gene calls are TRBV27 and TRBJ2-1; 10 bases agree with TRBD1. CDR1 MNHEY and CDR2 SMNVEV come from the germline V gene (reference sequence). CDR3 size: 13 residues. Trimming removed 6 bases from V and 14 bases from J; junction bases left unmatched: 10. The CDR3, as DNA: TGTGCCAGCAGCTCCCCCCGGGACAGGGGTGAGTTCTTC. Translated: CASSSPRDRGEFF.

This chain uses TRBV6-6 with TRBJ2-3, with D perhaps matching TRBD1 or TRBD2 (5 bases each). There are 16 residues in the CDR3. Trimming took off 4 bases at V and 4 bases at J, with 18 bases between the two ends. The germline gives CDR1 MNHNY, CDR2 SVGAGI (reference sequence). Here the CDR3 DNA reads TGTGCCAGCAGTTCTTCAGGGACCCTTGGTTCAGATACGCAGTATTTT. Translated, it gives CASSSSGTLGSDTQYF.

CDR3: CASSLRTGYEQYF. Here the CDR3 DNA reads TGTGCCAGCAGCTTAAGGACAGGGTACGAGCAGTACTTC. The genes are TRBV7-3 and TRBJ2-7; 8 bases map to TRBD1. Germline values: CDR1 SGHTA, CDR2 FQGTGA. J gave up 4 bases and V 1 base, and 0 bases lay outside the gene matches. This CDR3 comprises 13 residues.

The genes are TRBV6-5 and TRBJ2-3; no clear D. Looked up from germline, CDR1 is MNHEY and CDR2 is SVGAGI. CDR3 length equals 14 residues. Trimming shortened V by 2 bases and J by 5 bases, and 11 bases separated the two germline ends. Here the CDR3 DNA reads TGTGCCAGCAGTTACATCTCGTCCGGAGATACGCAGTATTTT. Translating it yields CASSYISSGDTQYF.

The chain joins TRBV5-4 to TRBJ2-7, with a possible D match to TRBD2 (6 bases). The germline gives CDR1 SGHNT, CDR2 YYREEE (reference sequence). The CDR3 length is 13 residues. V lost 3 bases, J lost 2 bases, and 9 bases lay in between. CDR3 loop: CASSWGGTYEQYF. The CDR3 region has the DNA TGTGCCAGCAGCTGGGGAGGAACCTACGAGCAGTACTTC. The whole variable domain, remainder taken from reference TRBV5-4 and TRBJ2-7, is ETGVTQSPTHLIKTRGQQVTLRCSSQSGHNTVSWYQQALGQGPQFIFQYYREEENGRGNFPPRFSGLQFPNYSSELNVNALELDDSALYLCASSWGGTYEQYFGPGTRLTVT.